These T cell receptor beta chains were read from a single sample in a study of shared clonotypes between healthy human individuals. Using immunoSEQ multiplex PCR, the repertoire was profiled, and TCRdb retains in-frame clones only, with some absent. There are some 1 million clones in the sample; around 74% occur only once, and around 1.5% lies in the top ten. Sequencing used memory CD4+ T cells sorted from blood. The receptors were sampled from a man aged 18 to 29 in good health. The CDR3 runs from the conserved cysteine through the conserved F or W. The order of the fields is J gene, V gene, clone size, D gene, CDR3 protein, CDR3 DNA. The D gene is left open where the match is weak. Clone size is shown for a subset of rows, as once, few, many or a class of expanded clone.

>TRBJ2-3|TRBV18|once|TRBD1
CASSPFGQGQDTQYF
TGTGCCAGCTCACCGTTTGGACAGGGGCAAGATACGCAGTATTTT
>TRBJ2-7|TRBV2|.|.
CASSVDRYPYEQYF
TGTGCCAGCAGTGTGGATCGCTATCCCTACGAGCAGTACTTC
>TRBJ1-1|TRBV21-1|once|.
CASSTLLGRKPGSQPLVAFF
TGTGCCAGCAGCACCCTTCTAGGAAGAAAACCCGGTAGCCAACCTTTGGTAGCTTTCTTT
>TRBJ2-7|TRBV28|.|.
CASSQRGGGSYEQYF
TGTGCCAGCAGTCAAAGAGGGGGGGGATCCTACGAGCAGTACTTC
>TRBJ1-4|TRBV21-1|few|.
CASSKGTRSNEKLFF
TGTGCCAGCAGCAAAGGGACCAGGAGCAATGAAAAACTGTTTTTT
>TRBJ1-4|TRBV11-2|.|.
CASSPQTATNEKLFF
TGTGCCAGCAGCCCCCAGACAGCAACTAATGAAAAACTGTTTTTT
>TRBJ2-7|TRBV28|.|TRBD2
CASNEAGGTSYEQYF
TGTGCCAGCAACGAAGCGGGGGGAACCTCCTACGAGCAGTACTTC
>TRBJ1-3|TRBV7-8|.|.
CASSLVTGNTIYF
TGTGCCAGCAGCTTAGTCACTGGAAACACCATATATTTT
>TRBJ1-5|TRBV28|.|.
CASRRTGVSNQPQHF
TGTGCCAGCAGGCGGACGGGAGTTAGCAATCAGCCCCAGCATTTT
>TRBJ2-1|TRBV4-3|.|.
CASSQDSPGARSYNEQFF
TGCGCCAGCAGCCAAGATAGCCCTGGGGCCCGCTCCTACAATGAGCAGTTCTTC
>TRBJ1-3|TRBV5-6|.|TRBD1
CASSLRQGDGNTIYF
TGTGCCAGCAGCCTTAGACAGGGGGACGGAAACACCATATATTTT
>TRBJ2-7|TRBV6-7|.|TRBD2
CASSYFLAGPYEQYF
TGTGCCAGCAGTTACTTCCTAGCGGGACCTTACGAGCAGTACTTC
>TRBJ2-7|TRBV7-8|.|.
CASSLAVGGYEQYF
TGTGCCAGCAGCTTAGCGGTGGGCGGTTACGAGCAGTACTTC
>TRBJ1-1|TRBV6-5|.|.
CASSPGRVGEAFF
TGTGCCAGCAGCCCCGGACGGGTTGGGGAAGCTTTCTTT
>TRBJ1-1|TRBV6-6|few|.
CASSYTNKGTEAFF
TGTGCCAGCAGTTACACCAACAAGGGCACTGAAGCTTTCTTT
>TRBJ2-7|TRBV7-2|.|.
CASSLSRNEQYF
TGTGCCAGCAGCCTCTCCCGTAACGAGCAGTACTTC
>TRBJ1-2|TRBV6-5|.|.
CATKPSGARGYTF
TGTGCCACCAAACCCTCAGGGGCCCGTGGCTACACCTTC
>TRBJ2-5|TRBV5-1|.|.
CASSSGSQETQYF
TGCGCCAGCAGCTCGGGCAGCCAAGAGACCCAGTACTTC
>TRBJ2-2|TRBV30|.|TRBD2
CAGGGLANTEELFF
TGTGCTGGGGGGGGTCTCGCGAACACCGAGGAGCTGTTTTTT
>TRBJ2-2|TRBV5-1|.|TRBD1
CASSLAFRQGASTGELFF
TGCGCCAGCAGCTTGGCTTTCCGACAGGGGGCGAGCACCGGGGAGCTGTTTTTT